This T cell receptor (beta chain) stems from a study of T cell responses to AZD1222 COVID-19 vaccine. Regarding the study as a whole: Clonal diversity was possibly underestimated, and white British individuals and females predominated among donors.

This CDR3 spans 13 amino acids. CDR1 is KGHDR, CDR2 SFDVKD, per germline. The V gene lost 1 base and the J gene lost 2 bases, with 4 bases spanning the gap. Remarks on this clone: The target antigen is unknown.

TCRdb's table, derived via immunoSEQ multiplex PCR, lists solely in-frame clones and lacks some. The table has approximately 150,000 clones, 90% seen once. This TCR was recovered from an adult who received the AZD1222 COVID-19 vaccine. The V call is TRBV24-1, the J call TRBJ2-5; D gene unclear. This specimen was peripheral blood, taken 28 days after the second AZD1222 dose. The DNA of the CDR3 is TGTGCCACCAGTGATTTCCCTCAAGAGACCCAGTACTTC. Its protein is CATSDFPQETQYF.